These T cell receptor beta chains were read from a single sample in a study of human T cells and chemical hapten exposure. Using its own MiXCR run on the RACE reads, TCRdb lists one record per CDR3 protein. The repertoire has 80,000 to 100,000 distinct CDR3 sequences, 9.6% of them found once; the top ten carry roughly 3.5%. This sample comprised whole blood, obtained in connection with sensitization to the hapten diphenylcyclopropenone (DPC). The receptors stem from a middle-aged woman with alopecia areata. Some clones in this sample may be carry-over from other donors' samples. Both conserved end residues are part of each CDR3. The order of the fields is clone size, J gene, D gene, V gene, CDR3 DNA, CDR3 protein. The D gene is left open where the match is weak. For some rows the clone size is stated as once, few or many, or as a class when expanded; others skip it.

size: NA; J: TRBJ1-1; D: TRBD1; V: TRBV12-3/TRBV12-4; DNA: TGTGCCAGCAGTTTAGGGGACAGGGGTGGCACTGAAGCTTTCTTT; CDR3: CASSLGDRGGTEAFF
size: few; J: TRBJ1-2; D: NA; V: TRBV18; DNA: TGTGCCAGCTCCGAACAGAGCTATGGCTACACCTTC; CDR3: CASSEQSYGYTF
size: many; J: TRBJ2-3; D: NA; V: TRBV6-2/TRBV6-3; DNA: TGTGCCAGCAATCAAAGGGTCGCAGATACGCAGTATTTT; CDR3: CASNQRVADTQYF
size: few; J: TRBJ2-1; D: NA; V: TRBV7-9; DNA: TGTGCCAGCAGAAATTTAGGGGCCTACAATGAGCAGTTCTTC; CDR3: CASRNLGAYNEQFF
size: NA; J: TRBJ2-2; D: TRBD1; V: TRBV7-3; DNA: TGTGCCAGCAGCAGCAGTAGCCCCGGGACAGCAAACACCGGGGAGCTGTTTTTT; CDR3: CASSSSSPGTANTGELFF
size: many; J: TRBJ1-2; D: NA; V: TRBV21-1; DNA: TGTGCCAGCAGTTCCCCTGGGCAGAACTATGGCTACACCTTC; CDR3: CASSSPGQNYGYTF
size: many; J: TRBJ2-1; D: NA; V: TRBV3-1; DNA: TGTGCCAGCGCCCTAGGGAGTTATGAGCAGTTCTTC; CDR3: CASALGSYEQFF
size: few; J: TRBJ2-3; D: TRBD2; V: TRBV7-9; DNA: TGTGCCAGCAGCACCTTAGCGGGGGAGCCTCAAGATACGCAGTATTTT; CDR3: CASSTLAGEPQDTQYF
size: many; J: TRBJ1-1; D: NA; V: TRBV6-6; DNA: TGTGCCAGCAGTTACCTTCAGGCGGGGATTGGGGGCACTGAAGCTTTCTTT; CDR3: CASSYLQAGIGGTEAFF
size: many; J: TRBJ2-2; D: TRBD1; V: TRBV4-3; DNA: TGCGCCAGCAGCCAAGAGAGTTACAGGGGGAAAAACACCGGGGAGCTGTTTTTT; CDR3: CASSQESYRGKNTGELFF
size: few; J: TRBJ1-2; D: NA; V: TRBV20-1; DNA: TGCAGTGCTAGGGCGCAGGGTGACTATGGCTACACCTTC; CDR3: CSARAQGDYGYTF
size: NA; J: TRBJ2-5; D: NA; V: TRBV6-2/TRBV6-3; DNA: TGTGCCAGCAGTTCGGGACCCCTGTACTTC; CDR3: CASSSGPLYF
size: many; J: TRBJ1-2; D: NA; V: TRBV12-3/TRBV12-4; DNA: TGTGCCAGTTGCCGGGCGGGGACCTTGTCCTATGGCTACACCTTC; CDR3: CASCRAGTLSYGYTF
size: NA; J: TRBJ2-7; D: NA; V: TRBV9; DNA: TGTGCCAGCAGCGTCGGCGAGCAGTACTTC; CDR3: CASSVGEQYF
size: NA; J: TRBJ1-1; D: TRBD1; V: TRBV6-2/TRBV6-3; DNA: TGTGCCAGCAGTGGACAGGTCACTGAAGCTTTCTTT; CDR3: CASSGQVTEAFF
size: NA; J: TRBJ2-7; D: TRBD2; V: TRBV2; DNA: TGTGCCAGCAGTGAAAGGGGACTAGCGGGGAGTGAGCAGTACTTC; CDR3: CASSERGLAGSEQYF
size: many; J: TRBJ1-5; D: NA; V: TRBV4-1; DNA: TGCGCCAGCAGCCAAGATGGGGAGGATCAGCCCCAGCATTTT; CDR3: CASSQDGEDQPQHF
size: many; J: TRBJ1-5; D: NA; V: TRBV5-5; DNA: TGTGCCAGCAGCTTGTTGGGAGGGGTCAATCAGCCCCAGCATTTT; CDR3: CASSLLGGVNQPQHF
size: many; J: TRBJ2-3; D: TRBD2; V: TRBV2; DNA: TGTGCCAGCGTCCTTAGCGGGTTCACAGATACGCAGTATTTT; CDR3: CASVLSGFTDTQYF
size: NA; J: TRBJ1-2; D: NA; V: TRBV29-1; DNA: TGCAGCCTCGCGGTAGAGAACGGGGCTAACTATGGCTACACCTTC; CDR3: CSLAVENGANYGYTF
size: NA; J: TRBJ2-7; D: NA; V: TRBV30; DNA: TGTGCCTGGACCCGCCCGGGGGCCCTGGAGCAGTACTTC; CDR3: CAWTRPGALEQYF
size: NA; J: TRBJ2-3; D: TRBD2; V: TRBV5-1; DNA: TGCGCCAGCAGCTTGCAATCCAGCGGGGCAGATACGCAGTATTTT; CDR3: CASSLQSSGADTQYF